This TCR beta chain was identified in a study of OX40 agonist ivuxolimab in advanced cancers. Study summary: Patients in dose escalation had liver, melanoma, kidney or head and neck cancers.

Clones were read by immunoSEQ multiplex PCR, and TCRdb kept only the in-frame ones, dropping some. The sample carries around 66,000 clones, more than 80% recorded once. This specimen was CD4+ or CD8+ T cells sorted from blood, taken in a trial of the OX40 agonist ivuxolimab. The clonotype comes from an adult with an advanced solid tumor such as melanoma, head and neck, liver or kidney cancer.

In nucleotides, the CDR3 is TGTGCCAGCACTAAGTGGGGCCAAGAGACCCAGTACTTC. Protein product: CASTKWGQETQYF. The chain uses TRBV25-1 and TRBJ2-5; D is ambiguous. The CDR3 totals 13 residues. V was shortened by 7 bases and J by 1 base, with 10 bases between the two germline ends. In germline, CDR1 is MGHDK, CDR2 SYGVNS.